A single sample is the source of the 29 T cell receptor beta chains below, sequenced in a study of T cells in tuberculosis. Time point defined: new active TB diagnosis, blood taken before or within 7 days of starting treatment. Libraries were prepared by immunoSEQ multiplex PCR; TCRdb keeps only in-frame clonotypes and omits some of them. The data show tens of thousands of clones, 70% to 90% seen once. The specimen was PBMCs, collected at tuberculosis diagnosis. The source is an adult with tuberculosis.

The V gene is TRBV2, the J gene TRBJ1-5; D remains unclear. The CDR3 runs to 13 residues. V was trimmed by 3 bases and J by 5 bases, leaving 8 bases between them. Germline V gene data show CDR1 as SNHLY and CDR2 as FYNNEI. In DNA form, the CDR3 reads TGTGCCAGCAGTGAGGCCGTTTATCAGCCCCAGCATTTT. Translating it yields CASSEAVYQPQHF.

V usage is TRBV6-5 and J usage is TRBJ2-5, with 12 positions matching TRBD1. Trimming removed 4 bases from V and 5 bases from J; junction bases left unmatched: 8. CDR3 length: 16 amino acids. Per germline, CDR1 MNHEY and CDR2 SVGAGI. CDR3 in amino acids: CASSSGTGGAVETQYF. In DNA form, the CDR3 reads TGTGCCAGCAGTTCCGGGACAGGGGGCGCCGTGGAGACCCAGTACTTC.

The gene calls are TRBV28 and TRBJ2-1, with TRBD2 as a possible D gene (6 bases). With 5 bases removed from V and 7 bases from J, the gap between germline ends came to 18 bases. In germline, CDR1 is MDHEN, CDR2 SYDVKM. This CDR3 has 15 amino acids. This CDR3 reads CASSVGATSRNEQFF. Here the CDR3 DNA reads TGTGCCAGCAGTGTAGGGGCGACTAGTCGGAATGAGCAGTTCTTC.

The chain joins TRBV6-4 to TRBJ1-2; 8 bases match TRBD1. Germline V lookup: CDR1 MRHNA, CDR2 SNTAGT. CDR3 length: 13 residues. V was clipped by 4 bases and J by 8 bases; unmatched bases: 6. CDR3 protein: CASSVTGEGGYTF. The CDR3 DNA sequence: TGTGCCAGCAGTGTGACAGGGGAAGGGGGCTACACCTTC.

The V call is TRBV18, the J call TRBJ2-7, with 8 bases fitting TRBD2. Germline CDR1 is KGHSH and CDR2 is LQKENI. CDR3 size: 15 residues. Trimming at V came to 4 bases and at J to 0 bases, leaving 5 bases not matched to a gene. This CDR3 reads CASSRDGGVSYEQYF. The CDR3 DNA reads as TGTGCCAGCTCACGTGACGGGGGGGTCTCCTACGAGCAGTACTTC.

The rearrangement links TRBV7-9 to TRBJ2-7, with D perhaps TRBD1 (6 bases). CDR3 length equals 14 residues. V lost 4 bases and J lost 4, with 14 bases in between. Germline lookup yields CDR1 SEHNR and CDR2 FQNEAQ (reference sequence). This chain's CDR3 is CASSSPGTSYEQYF. In DNA, the CDR3 is TGTGCCAGCAGCTCCCCCGGGACATCGTACGAGCAGTACTTC. Complete variable domain (other parts from reference TRBV7-9 and TRBJ2-7): DTGVSQNPRHKITKRGQNVTFRCDPISEHNRLYWYRQTLGQGPEFLTYFQNEAQLEKSRLLSDRFSAERPKGSFSTLEIQRTEQGDSAMYLCASSSPGTSYEQYFGPGTRLTVT.

This sequence joins TRBV19 and TRBJ1-2, with 7 bases that match TRBD1. With 6 bases clipped from V and 5 bases from J, the junction kept 12 bases outside the gene matches. The CDR3 is 15 residues long. The V gene's germline CDR1 is LNHDA and CDR2 SQIVND (reference sequence). This CDR3 reads CASSPAPWTGYGYTF. CDR3 nucleotides: TGTGCCAGTAGCCCGGCGCCCTGGACAGGATATGGCTACACCTTC.

V and J are TRBV30 and TRBJ1-2; 7 nucleotides align to TRBD1. Germline V gene data show CDR1 as GTSNPN and CDR2 as SVGIG (reference sequence). V was pared by 3 bases and J by 1 base, with 11 bases of the junction left unmatched. CDR3 size: 16 residues. The chain's CDR3 is CAWSYPPTGSNYGYTF. Here the CDR3 DNA reads TGTGCCTGGAGCTACCCCCCGACAGGGAGTAACTATGGCTACACCTTC.

This clone was counted a single time. The rearrangement joins TRBV9 to TRBJ1-1; no definite D call. This CDR3 comprises 15 residues. The germline CDR1 and CDR2 sequences are SGDLS and YYNGEE. V was pared by 1 base and J by 1 base, with 11 bases between. CDR3 coding DNA: TGTGCCAGCAGCGTACGAGGAGCGGGGAACACTGAAGCTTTCTTT. It specifies CASSVRGAGNTEAFF.

In this sample, this clone turned up once. The chain employs TRBV28 and TRBJ2-3; a possible D gene is TRBD1 (6 bases). CDR1 is MDHEN, CDR2 SYDVKM, per germline. The CDR3 has 17 amino acids. The V gene lost 2 bases and the J gene lost 4 bases, with 19 bases spanning the gap. CDR3 sequence (DNA): TGTGCCAGCAGTTTAGGACAGCGACATGTGATGTCAGATACGCAGTATTTT. This translates into CASSLGQRHVMSDTQYF.

This clone has just one count. The genes are TRBV5-1 and TRBJ1-2, with D uncertain. Per the germline V gene, CDR1 is SGHRS and CDR2 is YFSETQ. The V and J ends lost 0 bases and 8 bases respectively, with 11 bases between them. This CDR3 spans 13 amino acids. DNA for the CDR3: TGCGCCAGCAGCTTGGACGTCAGAACAGGCTACACCTTC. It yields the protein CASSLDVRTGYTF.

J is TRBJ1-5 and V is TRBV6-5; 7 positions agree with TRBD1. Germline lookup yields CDR1 MNHEY and CDR2 SVGAGI. V trimming: 5 bases; J trimming: 4 bases; junction bases outside the gene matches: 2. The CDR3 runs to 13 residues. CDR3 in amino acids: CASSRTGNQPQHF. The CDR3 nucleotides read TGTGCCAGCAGTAGGACAGGAAATCAGCCCCAGCATTTT.

The J gene is TRBJ2-7, the V gene TRBV7-2; TRBD2 agrees at 13 bases. V lost 4 bases to trimming and J lost 3 bases; unmatched junction nucleotides: 9. The CDR3 loop spans 17 amino acids. The V gene's germline CDR1 is SGHTA and CDR2 FQGNSA. Here the CDR3 DNA reads TGTGCCAGCAGCTCGACTAGCGGGGGGCCTCAAAGCTACGAGCAGTACTTC. It is translated as CASSSTSGGPQSYEQYF.

The J gene is TRBJ2-2, the V gene TRBV27; D gene ambiguous. Trimming cost V 3 bases and J 6 bases, with 8 bases left between them. Germline lookup yields CDR1 MNHEY and CDR2 SMNVEV (reference sequence). This CDR3 region has 13 residues. CDR3 residues: CASSFPPAGELFF. In DNA, the CDR3 is TGTGCCAGCAGTTTTCCGCCGGCCGGGGAGCTGTTTTTT.

The gene calls are TRBV18 and TRBJ1-1, with D possibly matching TRBD1 (6 bases). The length of the CDR3 is 14 residues. The germline V gene has CDR1 KGHSH and CDR2 LQKENI. V shed 2 bases and J shed 2 bases, with 9 bases lying between them. The CDR3 region has the DNA TGTGCCAGCTCACCAGGGGGCGGAAACACTGAAGCTTTCTTT. Encoded protein: CASSPGGGNTEAFF.

The V call is TRBV6-5, the J call TRBJ1-6, with TRBD1 matching over 10 bases. CDR3 length equals 14 residues. From germline, CDR1 is MNHEY and CDR2 SVGAGI. After removal of 5 bases from V and 7 bases from J, the junction contained 2 bases not matched to a gene. The CDR3 sequence: CASSPGQGNSPLHF. CDR3 bases: TGTGCCAGCAGTCCGGGACAGGGGAATTCACCCCTCCACTTT.

Worth noting for this clone: The same CDR3 can be traced to other DNA sequences in this sample. The chain joins TRBV6-4 to TRBJ1-1; tentatively, D is TRBD1 (6 bases). V was shortened by 0 bases and J by 4 bases, with 9 bases between the two germline ends. CDR1 MRHNA and CDR2 SNTAGT come from the germline V gene. The length of the CDR3 is 14 residues. The CDR3 bases are TGTGCCAGCAGTGACTCGAGCAGGGGCACTGAAGCTTTCTTT. Protein product: CASSDSSRGTEAFF.

This chain links TRBV2 with TRBJ2-7; 11 bases fit TRBD2. The germline V gene encodes CDR1 SNHLY and CDR2 FYNNEI. The CDR3 runs 14 residues. After removal of 6 bases from V and 4 bases from J, the junction contained 5 bases not matched to a gene. CDR3 loop: CASRGLAELYEQYF. CDR3 bases: TGTGCCAGCAGGGGACTAGCGGAACTTTACGAGCAGTACTTC.

The count of this clone is one. CDR3 nucleotides: TGTGCCAGCTCACCATCCGACAGCTTCTATGGCTACACCTTC. Translated: CASSPSDSFYGYTF. This chain joins TRBV18 and TRBJ1-2; D may be TRBD1 (5 bases). The CDR3 is made up of 14 amino acids. Per the germline V gene, CDR1 is KGHSH and CDR2 is LQKENI. V was trimmed by 2 bases and J by 4 bases, leaving 11 bases between them.

This chain uses TRBV4-3 with TRBJ1-2; D perhaps matches TRBD1 (5 bases). Germline CDR1 is LGHNA and CDR2 is YSLEER. Trimming stripped 0 bases from V and 4 bases from J, with 15 bases between. CDR3 size: 16 residues. CDR3 nucleotide sequence: TGCGCCAGCAGCCAAGACGTACAGGCCCTCAGCTATGGCTACACCTTC. Its protein product is CASSQDVQALSYGYTF.

The chain uses TRBV19 and TRBJ1-5; maybe TRBD1 (5 bases). V lost 3 bases to trimming and J lost 4 bases, with 10 bases between them. The CDR3 spans 14 residues. The germline CDR1 and CDR2 sequences are LNHDA and SQIVND (reference sequence). CDR3 in DNA: TGTGCCAGTAGTATTTCAAGGGGTAATCAGCCCCAGCATTTT. Encoded protein: CASSISRGNQPQHF.

CDR3 amino acids: CASRGTGSSYNSPLHF. For the CDR3, the DNA is TGTGCCAGCAGGGGGACAGGGAGCTCCTATAATTCACCCCTCCACTTT. V usage is TRBV2 and J usage is TRBJ1-6; 9 positions match TRBD1. The CDR3 is 16 amino acids. Germline V gives CDR1 SNHLY, CDR2 FYNNEI. The trim removed 6 bases at V and 0 bases at J, leaving 3 bases unmatched.

The DNA for the CDR3 is TGTGCCAGTAGTCCCGGTTGGATTAGCAGATCCTACGAGCAGTACTTC. Translating it yields CASSPGWISRSYEQYF. This chain connects TRBV19 to TRBJ2-7; D is undetermined. Per germline, CDR1 LNHDA and CDR2 SQIVND (reference sequence). V shed 5 bases and J shed 1 base, with 18 bases lying between them. This CDR3 has 16 residues.

V gene TRBV4-3 combines with J gene TRBJ1-5; 7 bases are shared with TRBD1. The CDR3 spans 16 residues. The V segment lost 3 bases and the J segment 3 bases; nucleotides outside the gene matches: 8. CDR1 is LGHNA, CDR2 YSLEER, per germline. CDR3 protein: CASSQSGGNNNQPQHF. CDR3 DNA sequence: TGCGCCAGCAGCCAGTCAGGGGGGAATAACAATCAGCCCCAGCATTTT.

The chain links TRBV5-3 to TRBJ2-3, with D tentatively TRBD2 (5 bases). TRBV5-3 belongs to the ORF category, with a function that is uncertain. The CDR3 covers 16 residues. The V and J ends lost 2 bases and 4 bases respectively, with 17 bases between them. The CDR3 region has the DNA TGTGCCAGAAGCTTCCTGGACTTGAAGAGTCCAGATACGCAGTATTTT. This encodes CARSFLDLKSPDTQYF.

This chain links TRBV9 with TRBJ2-1, with 13 bases aligning to TRBD2. Trimming at V came to 4 bases and at J to 10 bases, leaving 5 bases not matched to a gene. In germline, CDR1 is SGDLS, CDR2 YYNGEE. This CDR3 has 14 residues. This CDR3 reads CASSQRTSGGEQFF. In DNA form, the CDR3 reads TGTGCCAGCAGCCAACGGACTAGCGGGGGAGAGCAGTTCTTC.

The rearrangement joins TRBV12-2 to TRBJ1-3; the table's D gene call, TRBD1, was not cross checked with the DNA. TRBV12-2 is designated a pseudogene. The CDR3 extends over 14 amino acids. Here the CDR3 reads CASRADREADTIYF. In nucleotides, the CDR3 is TGTGCAAGTCGCGCCGACAGGGAGGCGGACACCATATATTTT.

CDR3 protein: CASSFAMGGQRLGSGTDTQYF. CDR3 coding DNA: TGTGCCAGCAGTTTTGCAATGGGGGGACAGCGATTGGGATCTGGCACAGATACGCAGTATTTT. V is TRBV28 and J is TRBJ2-3, with D possibly TRBD1 on 7 matching bases. Germline assignment: CDR1 MDHEN and CDR2 SYDVKM. The V gene lost 3 bases and the J gene lost 1 base, with 29 bases spanning the gap. The CDR3 loop spans 21 amino acids.

In the case of this clone: Other DNA sequences of this sample code for an identical CDR3. V usage is TRBV14 and J usage is TRBJ1-6; 9 positions agree with TRBD1. Germline CDR1 reads SGHDN; CDR2 reads FVKESK. This CDR3 comprises 14 residues. V lost 2 bases, J lost 7 bases, and 0 bases stayed unmatched. CDR3 in amino acids: CASSQTGGNSPLHF. In DNA, the CDR3 is TGTGCCAGCAGCCAAACAGGGGGCAATTCACCCCTCCACTTT. The complete variable domain, with remaining parts taken from reference TRBV14 and TRBJ1-6, reads EAGVTQFPSHSVIEKGQTVTLRCDPISGHDNLYWYRRVMGKEIKFLLHFVKESKQDESGMPNNRFLAERTGGTYSTLKVQPAELEDSGVYFCASSQTGGNSPLHFGNGTRLTVT.